This TCR beta chain was recorded in a study of vaccination and CD4 T cells after COVID-19. Comments on this clonotype: Its antigen is not known.

Germline values: CDR1 SGHDN, CDR2 FVKESK. With 6 bases clipped from V and 1 base from J, the junction kept 10 bases outside the gene matches. This CDR3 has 16 residues. Treatment indicated: roughly ten-day PBMC culture with coronavirus spike peptide pools or control peptides (ViraFEST assay). With the Oncomine TCR Beta short-read assay, DNA from cultured CD4+ T cells was sequenced. The authors extracted genomic DNA from cultured CD4+ T cells. MiXCR was run by TCRdb on the PCR reads, yielding one entry per CDR3 protein. The top ten hold less than 9% of the sample, which has 15,000 or so distinct CDR3 sequences, 35% to 50% seen once.

The V and J genes are TRBV14 and TRBJ2-3, with 7 bases lining up with TRBD2. Material for sequencing was CD4+ T cells from blood, cultured in vitro. The source of this sequence is a human donor who had recovered from COVID-19. The CDR3 here is CASSQFASGGTDTQYF. The CDR3 DNA reads as TGTGCCAGCAGTCAATTCGCTAGCGGTGGCACAGATACGCAGTATTTT.